This TCR beta chain emerged from a study of cytomegalovirus exposure and HLA in healthy donors. This clone was found once. Other DNA sequences from this sample encode an identical CDR3 as well. CDR3 length: 12 amino acids. The V gene's germline CDR1 is MNHEY and CDR2 SVGAGI. The V and J ends lost 2 bases and 7 bases respectively, with 6 bases between them. Amplification used 60 Vbeta primers and 13 Jbeta primers. Profiled with immunoSEQ multiplex PCR; TCRdb holds only in-frame clones, not every one. The sample lists more than 90,000 clones, about 60% seen once, with roughly 2.2% in the top ten. This TCR was recovered from a woman aged 30 to 39 in good health and CMV-seronegative. V gene TRBV6-5 combines with J gene TRBJ2-1, with a weak D call TRBD1 (6 bases). Material: PBMCs. As DNA, the CDR3 is TGTGCCAGCAGTTACCAGGGGAATGAGCAGTTCTTC. Amino acid sequence: CASSYQGNEQFF.